The T cell receptor (beta chain) under discussion was sequenced for a study of T cell responses to AZD1222 COVID-19 vaccine. Study-level results: An increase in Spike-specific TCR breadth and depth was observed after two AZD1222 doses. The study sampled repertoires only after the peak T cell response. Seropositive status at baseline applied to only 6 or 7 AZD1222 recipients.

The repertoire was sequenced with immunoSEQ multiplex PCR; TCRdb's copy has only in-frame clones and lacks some. The sample holds approximately 80,000 clones, 80% to 90% seen once. This clone was found many times. The antigen remains undetermined. Germline V gene sequence: CDR1 KGHDR, CDR2 SFDVKD. CDR3 length: 16 residues. Germline trimming cut 2 bases from V and 5 bases from J; bases unmatched to any gene: 5. Second-dose intervals of approximately 4 or approximately 12 weeks were pooled. This chain connects TRBV24-1 to TRBJ2-7, with 13 bases identical to TRBD2. The TCR originated in an adult who received the AZD1222 COVID-19 vaccine. The input for sequencing was peripheral blood, taken 28 days after the second AZD1222 dose. CDR3: CATSDSGTSGINEQYF. The DNA for the CDR3 is TGTGCCACCAGTGATTCCGGGACTAGCGGGATAAACGAGCAGTACTTC.